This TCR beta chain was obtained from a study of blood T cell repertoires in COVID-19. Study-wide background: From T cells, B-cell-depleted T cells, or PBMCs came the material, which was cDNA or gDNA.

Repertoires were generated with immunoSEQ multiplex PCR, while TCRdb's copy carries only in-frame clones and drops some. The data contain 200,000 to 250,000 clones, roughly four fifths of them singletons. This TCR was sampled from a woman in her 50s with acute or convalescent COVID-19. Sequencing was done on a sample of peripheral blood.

This CDR3 reads CASSEQGAQYGYTF. CDR3 DNA: TGCGCCAGCAGTGAGCAGGGGGCGCAATATGGCTACACCTTC. V is TRBV10-2 and J is TRBJ1-2, with 8 bases matching TRBD1. The CDR3 is 14 amino acids. CDR1 is WSHSY and CDR2 is SAAADI in the germline V gene. Unmatched junction bases numbered 4, after V lost 2 bases and J lost 5 bases.